This T cell receptor (beta chain) was recovered during a study of CD8 T cells in ankylosing spondylitis. Construction of TCR beta libraries was performed using quantitative 5'-RACE with molecular barcodes. TCRdb independently ran MiXCR on the 5' RACE reads; one entry per CDR3 protein. The table has roughly 250,000 distinct CDR3 sequences, around 9.1% seen once. This clonotype was observed at least ten times. The target antigen is unknown. Study-wide findings and caveats: Disease-associated clones were CD8+ and fairly uncommon in peripheral blood.

In germline, CDR1 is SEHNR, CDR2 FQNEAQ (reference sequence). With 1 base removed from V and 8 bases from J, the gap between germline ends came to 11 bases. The length of the CDR3 is 13 residues. This receptor was obtained from a male donor with ankylosing spondylitis or in good health (not recorded which). This chain uses TRBV7-9 with TRBJ1-2, with D maybe TRBD1 (5 bases). The sample taken for sequencing was blood, either unsorted or a sorted T cell fraction (not recorded which). The CDR3 sequence: CASSLDRGVGYTF. The CDR3 nucleotides read TGTGCCAGCAGCTTAGATCGGGGGGTAGGCTACACCTTC.